This TCR beta chain was retrieved from a study of T cells after yellow fever vaccination (dated by TCRdb to between 2017 and 2020). Broadly, across the study: The SMART-Seq v4 Ultra Low Input RNA kit was used to prepare libraries from fractions with low cell numbers. Bulk TCR alpha and beta repertoires were sequenced longitudinally to track T-cell clones before and after primary and booster YFV17D yellow fever vaccination. Blood was collected at multiple timepoints before and after primary and secondary immunization, and bulk PBMC replicates and cell subsets were isolated. The cohort comprised two healthy male donors, one aged 18 to 30 and one aged 30 to 39 years.

The treatment or condition tag for this specimen amounts to: live attenuated yellow fever vaccine strain. PBMCs were isolated from peripheral blood using a standard Ficoll-Paque protocol. Dynabeads CD4 and CD8 positive selection kits were used to isolate CD4 and CD8 T-cell fractions. TriZol was used to extract RNA from bulk PBMCs, from CD4 and CD8 fractions, and from dextramer-positive and dextramer-negative fractions. The paper as a whole reports these results and caveats: After the booster, most of the clones that had expanded following primary vaccination were detected again (just under 97% of CD4 and roughly 90% of CD8), which suggests that memory was broadly maintained. A small fraction of clonotypes appeared in both the CD4 and CD8 compartments, likely as a result of convergent recombination. The study included only a couple of donors, which limits how far the findings can be generalized. Computational filtering was needed because FACS-sorted repertoires could contain abundant contaminating clonotypes from the bulk population. The secondary T-cell response was found to be weaker but faster than the primary response, with a peak reached on day 5 rather than on day 15.

TCR cDNA was synthesized by 5'RACE template switching, which introduced a universal primer site and unique molecular identifiers. cDNA synthesis was primed from both the TCR alpha and TCR beta constant segments. Libraries were amplified in two PCR steps, with sample barcodes and sequencing adapters added in the second step. Sequencing of libraries was done on Illumina HiSeq 2500 (2x100 bp) or NovaSeq (2x150 bp). From the authors' description of their analysis: Reads were demultiplexed and collapsed into UMI consensus sequences with MIGEC, and V(D)J alignment was performed with MiXCR. Vaccine-responding clonotypes were defined with edgeR using replicate PBMC samples, requiring FDR below 0.01 and a log2 fold change above 5 up to day 15. Each bulk clonotype received a CD4 or CD8 identity based on whether the sequenced CD4 or CD8 repertoire contained that clonotype at higher abundance. Using fastp trimming at Q25 and MiXCR clonotype assembly, TCRdb reanalyzed the public sequencing data and kept in-frame beta chains. CDR3 protein duplicates are merged, each entry listing the most common genes and DNA. The V and J calls, along with clone size, are taken from TCRdb and not from the paper's own processing. For this sample the table gives around 140,000 distinct CDR3 sequences, of which approximately 6.6% were detected only once. The ten biggest clones cover more than 0.55% of the sample.

In its sample, this clonotype was seen many times. It lacks a known antigen. No per-base quality is available; no much larger clone lies one base away. This receptor was taken from a young man who received the YFV17D yellow fever vaccine. The starting material was CD4+ T cells sorted from PBMCs, obtained 10 days after the yellow fever booster vaccination.

The CDR3 amino acid sequence is: CSVEDPGTAGAYGYTF. The nucleotides are TGCAGCGTTGAAGACCCCGGGACAGCCGGAGCTTATGGCTACACCTTC. This chain is built from TRBV29-1 and TRBJ1-2; TRBD1 matches 7 bases in the middle. V is cut back by 0 bases and J by 5 bases, with 12 bases in the junction unmatched. Inclusive of the bounding cysteine and phenylalanine, the CDR3 is 16 residues long. The retained sequence is limited to the CDR3, 48 bases, with the frame set at the first base. As encoded in the germline V gene, CDR1 is SQVTM while CDR2 is ANQGSEA.